The entry that follows covers one T cell receptor beta chain sequence. The CDR3 has 14 amino acids. Germline CDR1 reads MGHDK; CDR2 reads SYGVNS. V gave up 5 bases and J gave up 0 bases; unmatched junction bases: 4. These data originate in a study of PD-L1 blockade in urothelial cancer. The table came from immunoSEQ multiplex PCR; TCRdb's copy has only in-frame clones and leaves some out. Here the sample spans some 77,000 clones, roughly 87% being singletons. The material was PBMCs, obtained around atezolizumab (anti-PD-L1) treatment. The receptor was isolated from a woman aged 70-85 years with urothelial cancer. This chain links TRBV25-1 with TRBJ2-7; 7 bases line up with TRBD1. The CDR3 coding sequence is TGTGCCAGCAGTCCCTACAGGGGCTCCTACGAGCAGTACTTC. Its translation is CASSPYRGSYEQYF.